A selection of T cell receptor beta chains follows, all from one sample in a study of blood T cell repertoires in COVID-19. Only in-frame clones appear in the TCRdb table, and some are missing; sequencing was by immunoSEQ multiplex PCR. The sample has some 120,000 clones, roughly 81% seen once. The sequencing sample was made of peripheral blood. The receptors were gathered from a human donor in a cohort sampled during active COVID-19. The CDR3 runs from the conserved cysteine through the conserved F or W. The D gene is left open where the match is weak. Size is omitted from some rows. Given values are once, few, many or a class for expanded clones.

>TRBV12-3/TRBV12-4|TRBJ1-5|TRBD1|.|13
CASSGQGNQPQHF
TGTGCCAGCAGTGGACAGGGCAATCAGCCCCAGCATTTT
>TRBV5-1|TRBJ2-5|TRBD1|.|15
CASSLGTGYQETQYF
TGCGCCAGCAGCTTGGGGACAGGGTACCAAGAGACCCAGTACTTC
>TRBV7-3|TRBJ2-7|.|.|12
CASSLTRDSFYF
TGTGCCAGCAGCTTAACCCGGGACTCCTTTTACTTC
>TRBV11-3|TRBJ2-2|TRBD1|.|16
CASSWAQGYGTGELFF
TGTGCCAGCAGCTGGGCACAGGGGTACGGGACCGGGGAGCTGTTTTTT
>TRBV7-2|TRBJ2-2|TRBD1|.|16
CASSLEQGVDTGELFF
TGTGCCAGCAGCTTAGAACAGGGGGTTGACACCGGGGAGCTGTTTTTT
>TRBV27|TRBJ1-6|.|.|14
CASSLSRGDSPLHF
TGTGCCAGCAGTTTATCTCGCGGGGATTCACCCCTCCACTTT
>TRBV5-1|TRBJ2-1|TRBD2|.|12
CASSSGGNEQFF
TGCGCCAGCAGCTCGGGGGGGAATGAGCAGTTCTTC
>TRBV28|TRBJ1-5|.|.|15
CASSFQGSPNQPQHF
TGTGCCAGCAGTTTTCAGGGTTCTCCCAATCAGCCCCAGCATTTT
>TRBV5-1|TRBJ1-4|.|.|19
CASSLGAGATHATNEKLFF
TGCGCCAGCAGCTTGGGGGCAGGGGCCACTCATGCAACTAATGAAAAACTGTTTTTT
>TRBV18|TRBJ1-1|.|.|13
CASSPPIGTEAFF
TGTGCCAGCTCACCACCGATTGGGACAGAAGCTTTCTTT
>TRBV27|TRBJ2-1|TRBD1|.|14
CASRGTGSYNEQFF
TGTGCCAGCAGGGGGACAGGATCCTACAATGAGCAGTTCTTC
>TRBV28|TRBJ1-3|.|.|12
CASSRSGNTIYF
TGTGCCAGCAGTCGCTCTGGAAACACCATATATTTT
>TRBV6-2/TRBV6-3|TRBJ2-3|TRBD2|.|18
CASSYSGEGLAVRHTQYF
TGTGCCAGCAGTTATTCGGGGGAGGGACTAGCGGTGCGCCATACGCAGTATTTT
>TRBV6-5|TRBJ1-1|TRBD1|.|13
CAGTRGDALEAFF
TGTGCCGGGACCAGGGGGGACGCATTAGAAGCTTTCTTT
>TRBV5-1|TRBJ1-2|TRBD1|.|15
CASSPRTGGFDGYTF
TGCGCCAGCAGCCCGAGGACAGGAGGATTCGATGGCTACACCTTC
>TRBV21-1|TRBJ2-7|.|few|17
CASTILSERESGLKQYF
TGTGCCAGCACTATACTATCTGAGCGGGAGTCAGGTTTGAAGCAGTACTTC
>TRBV27|TRBJ1-2|TRBD1|.|14
CASSLKGASYGYTF
TGTGCCAGCAGTTTAAAGGGGGCAAGCTATGGCTACACCTTC
>TRBV7-2|TRBJ2-1|.|once|13
CASSLQGPDEQFF
TGTGCCAGCAGCTTACAGGGGCCCGATGAGCAGTTCTTC
>TRBV5-1|TRBJ2-1|.|medium-sized|15
CASSLSRRERNEQFF
TGCGCCAGCAGCTTATCGAGGAGAGAACGCAATGAGCAGTTCTTC
>TRBV3-1/TRBV3-2|TRBJ1-1|.|once|19
CASSQDMLGSGTKNTEAFF
TGTGCCAGCAGCCAAGATATGCTTGGCTCGGGGACAAAGAACACTGAAGCTTTCTTT
>TRBV30|TRBJ1-5|.|.|13
CAWTVSSNQPQHF
TGTGCCTGGACAGTAAGTAGCAATCAGCCCCAGCATTTT
>TRBV5-6|TRBJ2-7|.|few|13
CASSLARGYEQYF
TGTGCCAGCAGCTTGGCCCGGGGTTACGAGCAGTACTTC
>TRBV7-2|TRBJ2-1|.|.|13
CASSLSGDNEQFF
TGTGCCAGCAGCTTATCAGGGGACAATGAGCAGTTCTTC
>TRBV2|TRBJ1-2|.|.|14
CASSEDRPNYGYTF
TGTGCCAGCAGTGAAGACAGACCTAACTATGGCTACACCTTC
>TRBV7-9|TRBJ1-1|TRBD1|few|14
CASSFQGANTEAFF
TGTGCCAGCAGCTTCCAGGGGGCGAACACTGAAGCTTTCTTT
>TRBV11-3|TRBJ2-7|.|.|14
CASSALQGSYEQYF
TGTGCCAGCAGCGCCCTTCAGGGCTCCTACGAGCAGTACTTC
>TRBV5-1|TRBJ1-5|.|.|15
CASSLEGDKHQPQHF
TGCGCCAGCAGCTTGGAGGGGGACAAGCATCAGCCCCAGCATTTT
>TRBV4-3|TRBJ2-7|.|.|15
CASSQDRGTPFEQYF
TGCGCCAGCAGCCAAGATCGGGGAACTCCCTTTGAGCAGTACTTC
>TRBV7-2|TRBJ1-1|.|.|15
CASSPLPRADTEAFF
TGTGCCAGCAGCCCCCTCCCGCGGGCAGACACTGAAGCTTTCTTT
>TRBV6-5|TRBJ1-6|TRBD1|.|15
CASSYGDRVDSPLHF
TGTGCCAGCAGTTACGGCGACAGGGTGGATTCACCCCTCCACTTT
>TRBV18|TRBJ1-2|TRBD1|.|13
CASSPGQGYGYTF
TGTGCCAGCTCACCGGGACAGGGGTATGGCTACACCTTC
>TRBV7-2|TRBJ2-3|TRBD1|.|16
CASSQQGTGLADTQYF
TGTGCCAGCAGCCAACAAGGGACAGGGCTGGCAGATACGCAGTATTTT
>TRBV5-6|TRBJ2-1|TRBD2|.|16
CASSLLAGGVRNEQFF
TGTGCCAGCAGCTTACTAGCGGGAGGGGTACGCAATGAGCAGTTCTTC
>TRBV9|TRBJ1-1|.|.|16
CASSPAGVIVNTEAFF
TGTGCCAGCAGCCCGGCAGGGGTTATTGTGAACACTGAAGCTTTCTTT
>TRBV4-2|TRBJ2-7|.|.|14
CASSQDLRGSEQYF
TGTGCCAGCAGCCAAGATTTGAGGGGGAGTGAGCAGTACTTC
>TRBV25-1|TRBJ2-3|TRBD1|.|15
CASTGDRGRLDTQYF
TGTGCCAGCACCGGGGACAGGGGGCGTTTAGATACGCAGTATTTT
>TRBV30|TRBJ2-7|.|.|14
CAWSVLLGGYEQYF
TGTGCCTGGAGTGTACTGTTAGGAGGTTACGAGCAGTACTTC
>TRBV7-2|TRBJ2-5|TRBD1|.|14
CASSLDRTRGTQYF
TGTGCCAGCAGCTTGGACAGGACCCGGGGGACCCAGTACTTC
>TRBV4-3|TRBJ1-1|.|.|15
CASSQGFRVNTEAFF
TGCGCCAGCAGCCAAGGGTTCCGGGTGAACACTGAAGCTTTCTTT
>TRBV3-1/TRBV3-2|TRBJ2-7|TRBD1|.|11
CASSQAQGVVF
TGTGCCAGCAGCCAAGCACAGGGGGTCGTCTTC
>TRBV15|TRBJ1-2|.|.|17
CATSREGWGSPNYGYTF
TGTGCCACCAGCAGAGAGGGATGGGGCAGTCCTAACTATGGCTACACCTTC
>TRBV4-1|TRBJ2-1|TRBD1|.|16
CASSVLGQGPYNEQFF
TGCGCCAGCAGCGTACTGGGACAGGGGCCCTACAATGAGCAGTTCTTC
>TRBV3-1/TRBV3-2|TRBJ2-7|.|.|12
CASSQTSYEQYF
TGTGCCAGCAGCCAGACTAGTTACGAGCAGTACTTC
>TRBV7-3|TRBJ2-7|TRBD1|.|14
CASSLTGGSGEQYF
TGTGCCAGCAGCCTCACAGGGGGGTCAGGCGAGCAGTACTTC
>TRBV7-9|TRBJ2-7|.|.|14
CASSEQGGPYEQYF
TGTGCCAGCAGCGAACAGGGTGGTCCCTACGAGCAGTACTTC
>TRBV25-1|TRBJ2-7|TRBD1|.|14
CASRSDRGYYEQYF
TGTGCCAGCCGATCGGACAGGGGGTACTACGAGCAGTACTTC
>TRBV19|TRBJ1-2|.|.|13
CASSLALNYGYTF
TGTGCCAGTAGCCTGGCCCTTAACTATGGCTACACCTTC
>TRBV6-6|TRBJ1-5|TRBD1|.|13
CASRGQGYQPQHF
TGTGCCAGCAGAGGACAGGGCTATCAGCCCCAGCATTTT
>TRBV7-2|TRBJ2-1|.|.|16
CASRKGGTTGDNEQFF
TGTGCCAGCAGAAAAGGCGGTACTACCGGGGATAATGAGCAGTTCTTC
>TRBV19|TRBJ2-3|TRBD2|.|19
CASSKSGQTSGGAKDTQYF
TGTGCCAGTAGTAAATCGGGCCAAACTAGCGGGGGGGCTAAAGATACGCAGTATTTT